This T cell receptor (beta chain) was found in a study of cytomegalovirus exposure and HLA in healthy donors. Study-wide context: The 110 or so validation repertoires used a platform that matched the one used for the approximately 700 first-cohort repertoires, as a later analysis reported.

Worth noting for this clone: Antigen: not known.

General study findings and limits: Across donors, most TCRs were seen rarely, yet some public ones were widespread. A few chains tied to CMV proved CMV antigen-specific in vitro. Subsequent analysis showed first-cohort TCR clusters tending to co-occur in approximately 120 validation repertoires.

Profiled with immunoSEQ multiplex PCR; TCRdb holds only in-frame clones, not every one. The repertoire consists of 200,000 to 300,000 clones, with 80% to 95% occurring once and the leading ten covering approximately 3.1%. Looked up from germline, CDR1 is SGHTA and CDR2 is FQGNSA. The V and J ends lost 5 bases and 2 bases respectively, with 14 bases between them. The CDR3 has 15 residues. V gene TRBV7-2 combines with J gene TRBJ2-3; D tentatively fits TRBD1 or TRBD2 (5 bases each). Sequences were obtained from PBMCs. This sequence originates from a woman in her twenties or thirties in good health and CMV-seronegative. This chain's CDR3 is CASSGYGTLTDTQYF. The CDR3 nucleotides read TGTGCCAGCAGCGGATACGGGACCCTCACAGATACGCAGTATTTT. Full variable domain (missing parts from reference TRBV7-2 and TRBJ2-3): GAGVSQSPSNKVTEKGKDVELRCDPISGHTALYWYRQSLGQGLEFLIYFQGNSAPDKSGLPSDRFSAERTGGSVSTLTIQRTQQEDSAVYLCASSGYGTLTDTQYFGPGTRLTVL.